The 26 T cell receptor beta chains listed next were all sequenced from one sample in a study of early T cells in non-severe SARS-CoV-2 infection. TCRdb fed the 5' RACE reads into MiXCR, producing one record per CDR3 protein. Here the sample spans tens of thousands of distinct CDR3 sequences, approximately 4.1% being singletons. The sequencing input was whole blood. Receptors were obtained from an adult who was a healthcare worker with PCR-confirmed SARS-CoV-2 infection or an uninfected control (not recorded which).

There are a few counts of this clonotype. The CDR3 DNA is TGTGCCAGCAGTTTTCAGGGTGGCTACACCTTC. This translates into CASSFQGGYTF. V gene TRBV28 combines with J gene TRBJ1-2, with TRBD1 as a possible D gene (5 bases). V was clipped by 3 bases and J by 7 bases, with 6 bases between them. The CDR3 sequence is 11 residues long. Germline V CDR1 and CDR2: MDHEN, SYDVKM.

This clonotype was recorded many times. The junction departs from the called germline gene at one end, perhaps through a read error. J is TRBJ2-5 and V is TRBV29-1, with D maybe TRBD1 (6 bases). CDR3 size: 10 residues. The germline V gene encodes CDR1 SQVTM and CDR2 ANQGSEA. CDR3 sequence: CSVEDRRQDF. Here the CDR3 DNA reads TGCAGCGTTGAAGATCGGCGACAGGACTTC.

There are many counts of this clonotype. The chain uses TRBV12-5 and TRBJ1-5; 9 nucleotides line up with TRBD1. CDR3 size: 18 residues. The ends lost 9 bases at V and 0 bases at J; junction bases unmatched: 15. Germline CDR1 LGHNT, CDR2 FRNRAP. The CDR3 nucleotides are TGTGCTAGCCGAGATAGAGCCGGGACAGGGTATAGCAATCAGCCCCAGCATTTT. Encoded protein: CASRDRAGTGYSNQPQHF.

The table lists this clonotype with many counts. CDR3 amino acids: CASSRDFGETQYF. The CDR3 DNA sequence: TGTGCCAGCAGCCGGGACTTCGGAGAGACCCAGTACTTC. The chain has TRBV4-2 and TRBJ2-5, with D possibly TRBD2 on 6 matching bases. Germline V CDR1 and CDR2: LGHNA, YNFKEQ. The CDR3 loop spans 13 amino acids. V was trimmed by 4 bases and J by 4 bases, leaving 10 bases between them.

This clonotype has a count of ten or more. This chain links TRBV20-1 with TRBJ2-6; D call uncertain. This CDR3 has 16 residues. Germline lookup yields CDR1 DFQATT and CDR2 SNEGSKA (reference sequence). Trimming stripped 6 bases from V and 1 base from J, with 16 bases between. DNA of the CDR3: TGCAGTGCCCAACCTACCCCTCGGTCTGGGGCCAACGTCCTGACTTTC. It encodes CSAQPTPRSGANVLTF.

This clonotype has a count of ten or more. V is TRBV21-1 and J is TRBJ2-3; the D call in the table, TRBD1, was not verified against the DNA. TRBV21-1 is termed a pseudogene. This CDR3 contains 19 residues. The chain's CDR3 is CASSKAANDRGKLPDTQYF. The CDR3 nucleotides are TGTGCCAGCAGCAAAGCGGCTAATGACAGGGGAAAGCTACCGGATACGCAGTATTTT.

Ten or more counts support this clonotype. This chain connects TRBV6-4 to TRBJ2-3; 9 positions agree with TRBD2. The ends lost 5 bases at V and 2 bases at J; junction bases unmatched: 8. The CDR3 covers 16 residues. Germline CDR1 is MRHNA and CDR2 is SNTAGT. The DNA of the CDR3 is TGTGCCAGCAGTAACAGAGCGGGAGGACCCACAGATACGCAGTATTTT. This gives the protein CASSNRAGGPTDTQYF.

This clonotype was observed at least ten times. The chain uses TRBV28 and TRBJ2-1; 10 bases agree with TRBD1. The J segment lost 9 bases and the V segment lost 4 bases, leaving 12 bases of the junction unmatched. Germline V gene data show CDR1 as MDHEN and CDR2 as SYDVKM. The CDR3 consists of 16 residues. The CDR3 bases are TGTGCCAGCAGTTCGGTGGGGACAGGGGTTACGGGTGAGCAGTTCTTC. Translation gives CASSSVGTGVTGEQFF. The entire variable domain, with the rest obtained from reference TRBV28 and TRBJ2-1, is as follows: DVKVTQSSRYLVKRTGEKVFLECVQDMDHENMFWYRQDPGLGLRLIYFSYDVKMKEKGDIPEGYSVSREKKERFSLILESASTNQTSMYLCASSSVGTGVTGEQFFGPGTRLTVL.

This clonotype was recorded many times. V and J are TRBV12-3 or TRBV12-4 and TRBJ1-3; 7 positions match TRBD1. The CDR3 loop spans 16 amino acids. The trim removed 5 bases at V and 3 bases at J, leaving 10 bases unmatched. The CDR3 sequence is CASSRTGAFIGNTIYF. The CDR3 DNA is TGTGCCAGCAGTAGGACAGGAGCATTCATTGGAAACACCATATATTTT.

This clonotype has more than one count but fewer than ten. The chain carries TRBV29-1 and TRBJ1-1, with 8 bases aligning to TRBD1. Looked up from germline, CDR1 is SQVTM and CDR2 is ANQGSEA. V lost 7 bases, J lost 5 bases, and 9 bases stayed unmatched. The CDR3 totals 13 residues. The CDR3 DNA sequence: TGCAGCGGGGCCAGGGGGCAAGGTACTGAAGCTTTCTTT. It encodes CSGARGQGTEAFF.

A note on this clonotype: A much larger clone sits a single nucleotide away, making a read error possible. V is TRBV6-1 and J is TRBJ2-2; 11 bases are a match to TRBD2. The germline CDR1 and CDR2 sequences are MNHNS and SASEGT. The CDR3 totals 18 residues. V shed 10 bases, J shed 7 bases, and the junction held 20 bases outside the gene matches. CDR3 region: CATPPEGSSGRAGGELFF. CDR3 coding DNA: TGTGCCACCCCCCCCGAAGGGAGTAGCGGGAGGGCTGGCGGGGAGCTGTTTTTT.

This clonotype is medium-sized. The chain recombines TRBV7-3 with TRBJ2-2; 9 bases are shared with TRBD1. After removal of 3 bases from V and 0 bases from J, the junction contained 5 bases not matched to a gene. CDR1 SGHTA and CDR2 FQGTGA come from the germline V gene. This CDR3 contains 17 residues. The CDR3 DNA reads as TGTGCCAGCAGCTTTGGGGGGACAGGGCCGAACACCGGGGAGCTGTTTTTT. Amino acids: CASSFGGTGPNTGELFF.

This clonotype was observed at least ten times. The gene calls are TRBV7-9 and TRBJ1-1; D gene uncertain. Trimming took 5 bases from V and 1 from J, leaving 11 bases between them. Germline V gene data show CDR1 as SEHNR and CDR2 as FQNEAQ (reference sequence). There are 14 residues in the CDR3. The CDR3 reads CASSVGRANTEAFF. DNA for the CDR3: TGTGCCAGCAGCGTGGGAAGAGCGAACACTGAAGCTTTCTTT.

This clonotype was observed many times. V gene TRBV11-3 combines with J gene TRBJ2-1, with D uncertain. Germline V gene sequence: CDR1 SGHNT, CDR2 YENEEA. V dropped 1 base and J dropped 5 bases, with 9 bases sitting between them. The CDR3 is made up of 14 amino acids. CDR3 sequence: CASSLAVSHNEQFF. DNA for the CDR3: TGTGCCAGCAGCTTAGCGGTCAGCCACAATGAGCAGTTCTTC.

The table lists this clonotype with many counts. CDR3 in amino acids: CASSLSGTGPSPLHF. The CDR3 DNA reads TGTGCCAGCAGTTTATCGGGGACAGGGCCCTCACCCCTCCACTTT. The V and J genes are TRBV28 and TRBJ1-6; 9 nucleotides line up with TRBD1. The CDR3 is made up of 15 amino acids. The trim removed 1 base at V and 10 bases at J, leaving 5 bases unmatched. Germline V gives CDR1 MDHEN, CDR2 SYDVKM.

The CDR3 spells CASSGLADLYNEQFF. The CDR3 region has the DNA TGTGCCAGCAGTGGACTAGCGGACCTCTACAATGAGCAGTTCTTC. The genes are TRBV12-3 or TRBV12-4 and TRBJ2-1; 10 nucleotides match TRBD2. The V and J ends lost 5 bases and 3 bases, in that order; junction bases with no gene match: 4. This CDR3 contains 15 residues.

The chain is built from TRBV20-1 and TRBJ2-7; D unclear. The CDR3 length is 13 residues. Germline V CDR1 and CDR2: DFQATT, SNEGSKA (reference sequence). With 5 bases removed from V and 2 bases from J, the gap between germline ends came to 13 bases. Here the CDR3 reads CSAFSTETYEQYF. CDR3 sequence (DNA): TGCAGTGCTTTTTCGACTGAGACCTACGAGCAGTACTTC.

This clonotype was counted ten times or more. The J gene is TRBJ2-2, the V gene TRBV29-1; D unresolved. Germline CDR1 reads SQVTM; CDR2 reads ANQGSEA. CDR3 length: 12 residues. Trimming took off 5 bases at V and 2 bases at J, with 6 bases between the two ends. For the CDR3, the DNA is TGCAGCGTTCTAGATAACACCGGGGAGCTGTTTTTT. Residues: CSVLDNTGELFF.

This chain joins TRBV2 and TRBJ2-2; the match to TRBD1 covers 7 bases. J was trimmed by 7 bases and V by 6 bases; bases with no gene match: 5. Germline CDR1 is SNHLY and CDR2 is FYNNEI. The CDR3 loop spans 13 amino acids. The CDR3 DNA follows: TGTGCCAGCAGCATTTCAGGGGGCGGGGAGCTGTTTTTT. This codes for CASSISGGGELFF.

This clonotype appeared a few times. This rearrangement joins TRBV6-2 or TRBV6-3 to TRBJ2-5, with D perhaps matching TRBD2 (5 bases). This CDR3 has 15 amino acids. CDR1 and CDR2 (germline): MNHEY, SVGEGT. V was shortened by 4 bases and J by 7 bases, with 19 bases between the two germline ends. This chain's CDR3 is CASSSMGAPQRTQYF. The CDR3 DNA reads TGTGCCAGCAGTTCGATGGGAGCCCCACAGCGGACCCAGTACTTC.

In its sample, this clonotype was seen many times. The V and J genes are TRBV10-3 and TRBJ2-3, with D uncertain. With 2 bases removed from V and 0 bases from J, the gap between germline ends came to 6 bases. The CDR3 length is 14 residues. CDR1 ENHRY and CDR2 SYGVKD come from the germline V gene. DNA of the CDR3: TGTGCCATCAGTGAGGCGTTCAGCACAGATACGCAGTATTTT. The encoded protein is CAISEAFSTDTQYF.

This clonotype was counted ten times or more. J is TRBJ1-3 and V is TRBV2, with a tentative D call TRBD1 (5 bases). From germline, CDR1 is SNHLY and CDR2 FYNNEI. The CDR3 length is 14 residues. Trimming cost V 6 bases and J 0 bases, with 9 bases left between them. CDR3 nucleotide sequence: TGTGCCAGCAGGGACACAGCCTCTGGAAACACCATATATTTT. Amino acids: CASRDTASGNTIYF.

This clonotype was seen a few times. The chain couples TRBV7-2 to TRBJ2-3, with 12 positions matching TRBD2. Germline lookup yields CDR1 SGHTA and CDR2 FQGNSA. This CDR3 contains 15 residues. V lost 5 bases to trimming and J lost 3 bases; unmatched junction nucleotides: 3. The CDR3 spells CASSRLAGVTDTQYF. CDR3 nucleotides: TGTGCCAGCAGCCGACTAGCGGGAGTGACAGATACGCAGTATTTT.

In this sample, this clonotype turned up many times. This sequence joins TRBV20-1 and TRBJ2-7; TRBD2 aligns across 7 bases. J gave up 0 bases and V 3 bases, and 5 bases lay outside the gene matches. Looked up from germline, CDR1 is DFQATT and CDR2 is SNEGSKA (reference sequence). This CDR3 has 14 residues. This CDR3 is CSASPSGSSYEQYV. The CDR3 bases are TGCAGTGCTAGTCCTAGCGGAAGCTCCTACGAGCAGTACGTC.

This clonotype was seen many times. The chain uses TRBV12-3 or TRBV12-4 and TRBJ2-7; tentative D call: TRBD1 (6 bases). The CDR3 is 15 amino acids. The V end was cut by 6 bases, the J end by 0 bases, with 15 bases between. DNA for the CDR3: TGTGCCAGCAGACCGGGACACCAGAGCTCCTACGAGCAGTACTTC. It translates to CASRPGHQSSYEQYF.

There are many counts of this clonotype. The chain combines TRBV6-5 with TRBJ1-3; D perhaps matches TRBD1 (6 bases). Trimming took off 7 bases at V and 2 bases at J, with 15 bases between the two ends. CDR3 length equals 15 residues. The V gene's germline CDR1 is MNHEY and CDR2 SVGAGI. The CDR3: CASKAQGSAGNTIYF. The CDR3, as DNA: TGTGCCAGCAAGGCACAGGGATCTGCTGGAAACACCATATATTTT.